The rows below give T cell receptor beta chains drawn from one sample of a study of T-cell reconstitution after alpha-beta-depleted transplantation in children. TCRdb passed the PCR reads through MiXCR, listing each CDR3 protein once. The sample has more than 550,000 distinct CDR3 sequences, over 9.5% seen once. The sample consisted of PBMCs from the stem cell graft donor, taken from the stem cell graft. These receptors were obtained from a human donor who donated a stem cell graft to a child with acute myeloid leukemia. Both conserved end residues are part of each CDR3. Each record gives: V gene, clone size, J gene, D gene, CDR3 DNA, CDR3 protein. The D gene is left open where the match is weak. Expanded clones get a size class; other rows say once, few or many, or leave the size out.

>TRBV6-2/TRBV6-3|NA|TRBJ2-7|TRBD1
TGTGCCAGCAGTGAGACAGGGGTCTACGAGCAGTACTTC
CASSETGVYEQYF
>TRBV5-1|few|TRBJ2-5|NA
TGCGCCAGCAGCTTGGCACCACTCAACCAAGAGACCCAGTACTTC
CASSLAPLNQETQYF
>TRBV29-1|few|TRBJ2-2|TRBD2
TGCAGCGCCCTTAGGCGGGAGTCCAACACCGGGGAGCTTTTTTTT
CSALRRESNTGELFF
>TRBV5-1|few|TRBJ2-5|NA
TGCGCCAGCAGCCCGGGTGGAGGGCAGAGGGAAGAGACCCAGTACTTC
CASSPGGGQREETQYF
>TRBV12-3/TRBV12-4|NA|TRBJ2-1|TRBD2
TGTGCCAGCAGTTCCTCTCCTAGCGGGAGAAATAATGAGCAGTTCTTC
CASSSSPSGRNNEQFF
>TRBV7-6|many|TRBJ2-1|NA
TGTGCCAGCAGCTTAACCTTCGCAAATGAGCAGTTCTTC
CASSLTFANEQFF
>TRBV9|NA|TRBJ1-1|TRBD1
TGTGCCAGCAGCGTCGATGGACAGGGCGGGTTGAACACTGAAGCTTTCTTT
CASSVDGQGGLNTEAFF
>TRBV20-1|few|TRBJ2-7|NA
TGCAGTGCTAGAGTTCGGGGGAGCTACGAGCAGTACTTC
CSARVRGSYEQYF
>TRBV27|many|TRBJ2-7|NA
TGTGCCAGCTCCCTAAGGGGTTCCTACGAGCAGTACTTC
CASSLRGSYEQYF
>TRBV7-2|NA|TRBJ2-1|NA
TGTGCCAGCAGCTTAGTCAGGCAGGGTGGGAATGAGCAGTTCTTC
CASSLVRQGGNEQFF
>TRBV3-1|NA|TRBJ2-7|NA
TGTGCCAGCAGCCGTCTAGAGGCTTACGAGCAGTACTTC
CASSRLEAYEQYF
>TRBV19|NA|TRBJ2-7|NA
TGTGCCAGTAGCGGTATGACAGGTGGCGAGCAGTACTTC
CASSGMTGGEQYF
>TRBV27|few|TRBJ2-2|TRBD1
TGTGCCAGCAGTTTCGACAGGGGGTCCGGGGAGCTGTTTTTT
CASSFDRGSGELFF
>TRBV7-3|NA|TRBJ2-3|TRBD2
TGTGCCAGCAGCTCCGCTAGCGGGACTGCAGATACGCAGTATTTT
CASSSASGTADTQYF
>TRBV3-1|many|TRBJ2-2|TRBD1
TGTGCCAGCAGCCGAAGACAGGGGCTAAACACCGGGGAGCTGTTTTTT
CASSRRQGLNTGELFF
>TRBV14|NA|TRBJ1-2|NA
TGTGCCAGCAGCTACCAAAGGGTGGGCTACACCTTC
CASSYQRVGYTF
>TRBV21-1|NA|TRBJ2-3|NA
TGTGCCAGCAGCAAAAGGCTCGGGGGACAGGTAGACACCCCTAGCACAGATACGCAGTATTTT
CASSKRLGGQVDTPSTDTQYF
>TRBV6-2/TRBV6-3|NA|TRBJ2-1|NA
TGTGCCAGCAGTTACTCCCGGACTGGCAATGAGCAGTTCTTC
CASSYSRTGNEQFF
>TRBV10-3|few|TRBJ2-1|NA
TGTGCCATCAGTGATCGGGGCAACAATGAGCAGTTCTTC
CAISDRGNNEQFF
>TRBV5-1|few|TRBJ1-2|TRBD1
TGCGCCAGCAGCTTGGCCGGGACAGGGCACGGCTACACCTTC
CASSLAGTGHGYTF
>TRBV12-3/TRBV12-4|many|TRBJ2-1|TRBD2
TGTGCCAGCAGTCCCGGGACTAGGGACAATGAGCAGTTCTTC
CASSPGTRDNEQFF
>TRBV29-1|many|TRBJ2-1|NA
TGCAGCGTTGCGGGCGTTAACAATGAGCAGTTCTTC
CSVAGVNNEQFF
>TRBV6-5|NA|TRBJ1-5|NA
TGTGCCAGCAGACACCGGGACGGTTCCAATCAGCCCCAGCATTTT
CASRHRDGSNQPQHF
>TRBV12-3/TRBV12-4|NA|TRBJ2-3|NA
TGTGCCAGCATCCCTACCCCGAGCACAGATACGCAGTATTTT
CASIPTPSTDTQYF
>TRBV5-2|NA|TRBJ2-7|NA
TGTGCCAGCAGCTTGATCCAGACCTCAGAGCAGTACTTC
CASSLIQTSEQYF
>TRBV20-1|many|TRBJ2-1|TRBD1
TGCAGTGCTAGGCAACCGGGACAGTCCGTCAATGAGCAGTTCTTC
CSARQPGQSVNEQFF